Listed below are T cell receptor beta chains from one sample, sequenced in a study of blood T cell repertoires in COVID-19. Assay: immunoSEQ multiplex PCR; the TCRdb copy retains only in-frame clones and omits some. This table holds roughly 310,000 clones, 75% to 90% found once. Sequenced sample: PBMCs or T cells enriched from blood (not recorded which). The receptors derive from a woman aged 40 to 55 who had recovered from COVID-19. Both conserved end residues are part of each CDR3. A D gene is named only where the DNA matches it firmly. Clone sizes are given selectively: once, few, many, or a class where the clone is expanded.

TRBV11-3,15,TRBJ2-1,once,TRBD1,TGTGCCAGCAGCACTCCGGGACAGGGCTACAATGAGCAGTTCTTC,CASSTPGQGYNEQFF
TRBV24-1,15,TRBJ2-2,NA,NA,TGTGCCACCAGTGATTTGCCGGGGAGCACCGGGGAGCTGTTTTTT,CATSDLPGSTGELFF
TRBV7-2,18,TRBJ2-7,NA,TRBD1,TGTGCCAGCAGCTTAGTGGCCGGTCCCGGGACAGGGGCCTACGAGCAGTACTTC,CASSLVAGPGTGAYEQYF
TRBV28,16,TRBJ2-5,NA,TRBD2,TGTGCCACCCGAGGGACTAGCGGGGGGCGGGGAGAGACCCAGTACTTC,CATRGTSGGRGETQYF
TRBV24-1,16,TRBJ2-2,NA,NA,TGTGCCACCAGTGATTCTTTTACAGGGAACACCGGGGAGCTGTTTTTT,CATSDSFTGNTGELFF
TRBV2,15,TRBJ2-2,NA,TRBD2,TGTGCCAGCAGAGTGGGACTAGCGGACACCGGGGAGCTGTTTTTT,CASRVGLADTGELFF
TRBV4-3,13,TRBJ2-7,many,NA,TGCGCCAGCAGCCAAGACGTATCCTACGAGCAGTACTTC,CASSQDVSYEQYF
TRBV9,16,TRBJ2-3,NA,TRBD2,TGTGCCAGCAGCGTAGGGGGAGGGACTTACACAGATACGCAGTATTTT,CASSVGGGTYTDTQYF
TRBV18,14,TRBJ1-5,NA,NA,TGTGCCAGCTCACCAGCAGCGGACAATCAGCCCCAGCATTTT,CASSPAADNQPQHF
TRBV4-3,15,TRBJ2-1,NA,TRBD2,TGCGCCAGCAGCCCGAGGACTAGCGGAGACAATGAGCAGTTCTTC,CASSPRTSGDNEQFF
TRBV15,14,TRBJ2-7,NA,NA,TGTGCCACCAGCAGAGAGGCGGGTCCCTACGAGCAGTACTTC,CATSREAGPYEQYF
TRBV9,19,TRBJ2-2,NA,TRBD1,TGTGCCAGCAGCGTAGAGGGGGCCCCCGATTGGTATGGGGCCGGGGAGCTGTTTTTT,CASSVEGAPDWYGAGELFF
TRBV6-2/TRBV6-3,15,TRBJ2-1,once,TRBD2,TGTGCCAGCAGTTACTCGATTAGCGGGAGGTATGAGCAGTTCTTC,CASSYSISGRYEQFF
TRBV19,19,TRBJ2-3,NA,TRBD2,TGTGCCAGTAGTACCTTAGCGGGGGGGCCCCTTGGCTTCACAGATACGCAGTATTTT,CASSTLAGGPLGFTDTQYF
TRBV28,14,TRBJ2-7,NA,TRBD1,TGTGCCAGCAGTTTCACAGGGGAATCCTACGAGCAGTACTTC,CASSFTGESYEQYF
TRBV11-3,13,TRBJ1-1,NA,NA,TGTGCCAGCAGCTCAGCCCCGGAGGCTGAAGCTTTCTTT,CASSSAPEAEAFF
TRBV10-2,12,TRBJ1-1,NA,NA,TGCGCCGGCGGGGGCGCGATCACTGAAGCTTTCTTT,CAGGGAITEAFF
TRBV28,15,TRBJ2-4,NA,TRBD2,TGTGCCAGCAGTAGCGGGACTTCTGAAAAAAACATTCAGTACTTC,CASSSGTSEKNIQYF
TRBV2,17,TRBJ1-3,NA,TRBD1,TGTGCCAGCACCGGACAGGGAATAACCGTCTCTGGAAACACCATATATTTT,CASTGQGITVSGNTIYF
TRBV19,12,TRBJ1-3,few,NA,TGTGCCAGTAGCGAGGCTGGAAACACCATATATTTT,CASSEAGNTIYF
TRBV5-4,14,TRBJ2-7,NA,NA,TGTGCCAGCAGACGAGGGTCGAGCTCCTACGAGCAGTACTTC,CASRRGSSSYEQYF
TRBV30,12,TRBJ1-1,once,NA,TGTGCCTGGAGCCGCGAGAACACTGAAGCTTTCTTT,CAWSRENTEAFF
TRBV19,14,TRBJ2-2,NA,TRBD1,TGTGCCACGCCGGGACAGACGAACACCGGGGAGCTGTTTTTT,CATPGQTNTGELFF
TRBV4-1,15,TRBJ1-1,NA,TRBD1,TGCGCCAGCAGCCAACTAGGGGGCGTGTGGACTGAAGCTTTCTTT,CASSQLGGVWTEAFF
TRBV7-9,17,TRBJ2-2,NA,TRBD2,TGTGCCAGCAGCCTCGGAGGGTTAGCGGGCAACACCGGGGAGCTGTTTTTT,CASSLGGLAGNTGELFF
TRBV6-2/TRBV6-3,12,TRBJ2-1,few,NA,TGTGCCAGCAGCTTTACCAGGGTGGCGGAGTTCTTC,CASSFTRVAEFF
TRBV7-4,12,TRBJ1-2,NA,NA,TGTGCCAGCAGCTGGGGCTACTATGGCTACACCTTC,CASSWGYYGYTF
TRBV29-1,13,TRBJ2-7,NA,TRBD1,TGCAGCGTTGTTACGGACAGGTCCGACGAGCAGTACTTC,CSVVTDRSDEQYF
TRBV29-1,11,TRBJ1-3,NA,NA,TGCAGCGTCCGGGTCGGAAACACCATATATTTT,CSVRVGNTIYF
TRBV4-2,16,TRBJ2-5,NA,TRBD2,TGTGCCAGCAGCCTAAGGTCCGGAGCGGGAGCAGAGACCCAGTACTTC,CASSLRSGAGAETQYF
TRBV20-1,10,TRBJ1-1,NA,NA,TGCAGTGCGGTAACAGATGAAGCTTTCTTT,CSAVTDEAFF
TRBV19,14,TRBJ1-1,NA,NA,TGTGCCAGTAGTGCGGACAGCCCCAGGCCTGAAGCTTTCTTT,CASSADSPRPEAFF
TRBV2,14,TRBJ2-3,NA,NA,TGTGCCAGCCAGGGACTCCAGGCCCCGGATACGCAGTATTTT,CASQGLQAPDTQYF
TRBV4-3,15,TRBJ2-2,NA,TRBD2,TGCGCCAGCAGCCGGACTAGCGGGGAGAGAGGGGAGCTGTTTTTT,CASSRTSGERGELFF
TRBV28,15,TRBJ1-4,NA,TRBD1,TGTGCCAGCAGTGGTGGGGACAGAGGTAGTGAAAAACTGTTTTTT,CASSGGDRGSEKLFF
TRBV4-3,15,TRBJ2-2,NA,NA,TGCGCCAGCAGCCAAGAGGCCTCCTACACCGGGGAGCTGTTTTTT,CASSQEASYTGELFF
TRBV7-3,15,TRBJ2-2,NA,NA,TGTGCCAGCAGCCGGGTGACAGCGAACACCGGGGAGCTGTTTTTT,CASSRVTANTGELFF
TRBV9,13,TRBJ1-1,NA,NA,TGTGCCAGCAGTGAACAGGGGAACACTGAAGCTTTCTTT,CASSEQGNTEAFF
TRBV28,15,TRBJ2-5,NA,TRBD2,TGTGCCAGCAGTTTAACTAGCGGGGGAGGGGAGACCCAGTACTTC,CASSLTSGGGETQYF
TRBV6-1,16,TRBJ2-3,once,TRBD1,TGTGCCAGCAGTGGGTTACAGGGGGCAGAGGCAGATACGCAGTATTTT,CASSGLQGAEADTQYF
TRBV10-3,17,TRBJ1-1,once,TRBD1,TGTGCCATCAGTGAGTCCCCAGGGGGGAACATGAACACTGAAGCTTTCTTT,CAISESPGGNMNTEAFF
TRBV29-1,12,TRBJ2-5,NA,NA,TGCAGCGTCGCTCACTATTCGGAGACCCAGTACTTC,CSVAHYSETQYF
TRBV5-4,15,TRBJ1-2,few,NA,TGTGCTATTGGGGGAGGTTTTGAGGGATATAGGGGCTACACCTTC,CAIGGGFEGYRGYTF
TRBV2,15,TRBJ2-2,NA,TRBD2,TGTGCCAGCAGCGGGGGGGGCCGGAACACCGGGGAGCTGTTTTTT,CASSGGGRNTGELFF
TRBV5-6,14,TRBJ1-1,NA,NA,TGTGCCAGCAGCTTGGCCGGGGTTGGCACTGAAGCTTTCTTT,CASSLAGVGTEAFF
TRBV9,13,TRBJ2-1,once,NA,TGTGCCAGCAGCAAAGCGGGCATTCCTGAGCAGTTCTTC,CASSKAGIPEQFF
TRBV9,18,TRBJ2-7,NA,NA,TGTGCCAGCAGCGTATCTGGGTCGACTGGCGACTCCCCCTACGAGCAGTACTTC,CASSVSGSTGDSPYEQYF
TRBV29-1,15,TRBJ2-5,once,TRBD2,TGCAGCGTTGAAGATCTTTTTGCGGGGGGGGAGACCCAGTACTTC,CSVEDLFAGGETQYF
TRBV18,15,TRBJ2-1,NA,NA,TGTGCCAGCTCACCACCGGGGGCAGGGCAGAATGAGCAGTTCTTC,CASSPPGAGQNEQFF
TRBV15,16,TRBJ2-5,NA,TRBD2,TGTGCCACCAAACAACTAGCGGGGGGATCCCAAGAGACCCAGTACTTC,CATKQLAGGSQETQYF
TRBV7-9,15,TRBJ2-6,NA,NA,TGTGCCAGCAGCCTATACCCCTCTGGGGCCAACGTCCTGACTTTC,CASSLYPSGANVLTF
TRBV10-3,15,TRBJ1-5,NA,TRBD1,TGTGCCATCAGTGAGTCCCCGGACAGGGTTCAGCCCCAGCATTTT,CAISESPDRVQPQHF
TRBV27,15,TRBJ2-2,NA,NA,TGTGCCAGCAGTTTGCGACTAGCGAACACCGGGGAGCTGTTTTTT,CASSLRLANTGELFF
TRBV6-2/TRBV6-3,15,TRBJ1-4,NA,NA,TGTGCCAGCAGTCGGGGTGATCCGACAGGCCTCGGGCTGTTTTTT,CASSRGDPTGLGLFF
TRBV20-1,16,TRBJ1-5,NA,TRBD1,TGCAGTGCTAGTGGAGCAGGGGGCTTGAGCAATCAGCCCCAGCATTTT,CSASGAGGLSNQPQHF